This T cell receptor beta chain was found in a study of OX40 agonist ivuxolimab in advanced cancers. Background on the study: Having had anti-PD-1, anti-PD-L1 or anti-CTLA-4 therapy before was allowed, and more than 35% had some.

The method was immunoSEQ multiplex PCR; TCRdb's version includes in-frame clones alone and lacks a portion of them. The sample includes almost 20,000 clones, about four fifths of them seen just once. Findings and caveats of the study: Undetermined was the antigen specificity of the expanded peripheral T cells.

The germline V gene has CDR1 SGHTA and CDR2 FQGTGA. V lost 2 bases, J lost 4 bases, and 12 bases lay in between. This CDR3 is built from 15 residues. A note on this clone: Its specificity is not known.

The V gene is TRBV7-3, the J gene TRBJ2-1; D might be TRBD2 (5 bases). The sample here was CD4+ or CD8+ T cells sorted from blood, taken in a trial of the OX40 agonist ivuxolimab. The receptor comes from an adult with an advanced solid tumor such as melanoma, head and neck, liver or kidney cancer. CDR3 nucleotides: TGTGCCAGCAGCTTAGCAACTAGGGAATACAATGAGCAGTTCTTC. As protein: CASSLATREYNEQFF.